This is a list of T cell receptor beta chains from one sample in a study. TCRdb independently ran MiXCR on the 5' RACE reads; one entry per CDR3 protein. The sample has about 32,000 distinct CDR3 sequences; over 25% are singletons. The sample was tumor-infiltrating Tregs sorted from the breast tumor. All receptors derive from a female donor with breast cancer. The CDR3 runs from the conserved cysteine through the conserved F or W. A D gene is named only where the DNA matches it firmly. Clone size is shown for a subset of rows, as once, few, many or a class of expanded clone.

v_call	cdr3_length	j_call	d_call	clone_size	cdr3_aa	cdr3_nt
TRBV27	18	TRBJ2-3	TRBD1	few	CASSATLLQGAHSDTQYF	TGTGCCAGCAGTGCAACTTTACTACAGGGGGCTCATTCAGATACGCAGTATTTT
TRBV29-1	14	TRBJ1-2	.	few	CSVEPLGANYGYTF	TGCAGCGTTGAGCCTTTGGGAGCTAACTATGGCTACACCTTC
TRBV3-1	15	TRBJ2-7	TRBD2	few	CASSQVAGAAYEQYF	TGTGCCAGCAGCCAAGTAGCGGGAGCGGCCTACGAGCAGTACTTC
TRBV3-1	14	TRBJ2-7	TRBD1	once	CASSPGQGSYEQYF	TGTGCCAGCAGCCCGGGACAGGGCTCCTACGAGCAGTACTTC
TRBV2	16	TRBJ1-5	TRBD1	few	CASNPGQGASNQPQHF	TGTGCCAGCAACCCGGGACAGGGGGCTTCTAATCAGCCCCAGCATTTT
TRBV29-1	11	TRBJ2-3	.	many	CSVHNVDTQYF	TGCAGCGTCCATAATGTAGATACGCAGTATTTT
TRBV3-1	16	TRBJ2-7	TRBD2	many	CASSYKTSGRAYEQYF	TGTGCCAGCAGCTACAAGACTAGCGGGAGGGCCTACGAGCAGTACTTC
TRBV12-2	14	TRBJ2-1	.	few	CASRPRPPCDEQFF	TGTGCAAGTCGCCCCAGACCCCCTTGCGATGAGCAGTTCTTC
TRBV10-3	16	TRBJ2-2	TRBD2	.	CAITGDAGGPSGELSF	TGTGCCATCACTGGAGATGCGGGAGGGCCATCCGGGGAGCTGTCTTTT
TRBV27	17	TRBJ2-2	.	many	CASSLFPGHSGSGELFF	TGTGCCAGCAGTTTATTTCCGGGACACTCAGGTTCCGGGGAGCTGTTTTTT
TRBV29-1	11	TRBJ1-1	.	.	CSVDSNTEAFF	TGCAGCGTTGACTCAAACACTGAAGCTTTCTTT
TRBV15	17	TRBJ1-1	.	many	CATSRDQPYTGITEAFF	TGTGCCACCAGCAGAGATCAACCCTATACGGGTATCACTGAAGCTTTCTTT
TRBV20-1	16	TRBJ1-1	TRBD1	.	CSASKLQGAGNTEAFF	TGCAGTGCTAGCAAACTTCAGGGGGCCGGGAACACTGAAGCTTTCTTT
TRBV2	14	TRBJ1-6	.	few	CASRPRSYNSPLHF	TGTGCCAGCAGACCACGCTCCTATAATTCACCCCTCCACTTT
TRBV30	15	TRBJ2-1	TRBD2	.	CAWSVSSGSNHEQFF	TGTGCCTGGAGTGTCAGTAGCGGGAGTAACCATGAGCAGTTCTTC
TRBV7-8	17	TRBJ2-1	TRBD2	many	CASSLELAGAGGNEQFF	TGTGCCAGCAGCTTAGAACTAGCGGGAGCGGGGGGCAATGAGCAGTTCTTC
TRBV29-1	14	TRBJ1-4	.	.	CSVEGQGSNEKLFF	TGCAGCGTTGAGGGGCAGGGGTCTAATGAAAAACTGTTTTTT
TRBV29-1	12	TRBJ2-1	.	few	CSVEDSGISQFF	TGCAGCGTTGAAGATTCAGGTATCTCTCAGTTCTTC
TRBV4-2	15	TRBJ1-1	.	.	CASSQGRTTNTEAFF	TGTGCCAGCAGCCAGGGACGGACGACGAACACTGAAGCTTTCTTT
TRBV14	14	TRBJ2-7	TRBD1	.	CASSLQGALDEQYF	TGTGCCAGCAGCCTACAGGGGGCTTTAGACGAGCAGTACTTC
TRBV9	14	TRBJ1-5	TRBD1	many	CASSSGGGYQPQHF	TGTGCCAGCAGCTCGGGAGGGGGCTATCAGCCCCAGCATTTT
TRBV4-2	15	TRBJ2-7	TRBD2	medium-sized	CASSQGLAGSYEQYF	TGTGCCAGCAGCCAGGGACTAGCGGGCTCCTACGAGCAGTACTTC
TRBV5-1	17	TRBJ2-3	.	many	CASSLGHRDGSTDTQYF	TGCGCCAGCAGCTTGGGACACAGGGATGGTAGCACAGATACGCAGTATTTT
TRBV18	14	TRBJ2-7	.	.	CASSPGGFSYEQYF	TGTGCCAGCTCACCAGGGGGGTTCTCCTACGAGCAGTACTTC
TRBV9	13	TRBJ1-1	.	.	CASSVHGNTVAFF	TGTGCCAGCAGCGTACACGGGAACACTGTAGCTTTCTTT
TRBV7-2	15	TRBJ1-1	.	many	CASSPYGGENTEAFF	TGTGCCAGCAGCCCCTACGGGGGCGAAAACACTGAAGCTTTCTTT
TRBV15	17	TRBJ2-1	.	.	CATSRVRIKGHTYEQFF	TGTGCCACCAGCAGAGTCCGAATCAAGGGACACACCTATGAGCAGTTCTTC
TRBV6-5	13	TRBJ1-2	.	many	CASSYDLRYGYTF	TGTGCCAGCAGTTACGATCTGCGCTATGGCTACACCTTC
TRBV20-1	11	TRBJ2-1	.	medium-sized	CSARDYKLRFF	TGCAGTGCTAGAGATTACAAGTTAAGGTTCTTC
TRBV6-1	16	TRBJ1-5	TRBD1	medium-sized	CASTGTGSSGNQPQHF	TGTGCCAGCACCGGGACAGGATCTTCGGGCAATCAGCCCCAGCATTTT
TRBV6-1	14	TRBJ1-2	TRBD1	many	CASSTQRTGPGYTF	TGTGCCAGCAGTACACAAAGGACAGGGCCTGGCTACACCTTC
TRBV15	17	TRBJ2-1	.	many	CATSRVRIKGLTNEQFF	TGTGCCACCAGCAGAGTCCGAATCAAGGGACTCACCAATGAGCAGTTCTTC
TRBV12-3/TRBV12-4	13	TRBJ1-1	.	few	CASSPSRVTEAFF	TGTGCCAGCAGCCCTAGCAGGGTTACTGAAGCTTTCTTT
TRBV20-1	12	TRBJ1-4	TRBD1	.	CSALLTGGKLFF	TGCAGTGCTCTGTTGACAGGGGGAAAACTGTTTTTT
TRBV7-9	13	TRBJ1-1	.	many	CASSFAGPLEAFF	TGTGCCAGCAGCTTCGCAGGACCTCTTGAAGCTTTCTTT
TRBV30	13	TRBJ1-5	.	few	CAWSRGSNQPQHF	TGTGCCTGGAGCAGGGGTAGCAATCAGCCCCAGCATTTT
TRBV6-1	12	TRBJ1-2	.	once	CASSVSGYGYTF	TGTGCCAGCAGTGTAAGTGGCTATGGCTACACCTTC
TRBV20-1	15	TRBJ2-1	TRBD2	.	CSASKTSGSMAEQFF	TGCAGTGCTAGTAAGACTAGCGGGAGCATGGCTGAGCAGTTCTTC
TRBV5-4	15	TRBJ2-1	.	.	CASSTPRKGFHEQFF	TGTGCCAGCAGCACCCCCCGTAAGGGTTTTCATGAGCAGTTCTTC
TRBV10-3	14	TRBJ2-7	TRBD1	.	CAISAKGQGYEQYF	TGTGCCATCAGTGCCAAGGGACAGGGCTACGAGCAGTACTTC
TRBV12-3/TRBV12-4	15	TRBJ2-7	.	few	CASSKVKVVSYEQYF	TGTGCCAGCAGCAAAGTGAAAGTTGTATCCTACGAGCAGTACTTC
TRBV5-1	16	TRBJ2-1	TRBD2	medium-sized	CASSSAGTSGRHEQFF	TGCGCCAGCAGCTCGGCGGGGACTAGCGGGAGGCATGAGCAGTTCTTC
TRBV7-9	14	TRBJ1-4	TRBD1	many	CASSLQGAGEKLFF	TGTGCCAGCAGCTTGCAGGGGGCAGGTGAAAAACTGTTTTTT
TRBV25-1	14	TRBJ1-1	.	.	CASSEGYSNTEAFF	TGTGCCAGCAGTGAAGGGTACAGTAACACTGAAGCTTTCTTT
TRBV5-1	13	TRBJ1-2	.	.	CASRTDRNYGYTF	TGCGCCAGCCGGACAGATCGTAACTATGGCTACACCTTC
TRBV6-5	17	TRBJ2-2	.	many	CASSYLSAGANTGELFF	TGTGCCAGCAGTTACTTAAGTGCGGGTGCGAACACCGGGGAGCTGTTTTTT
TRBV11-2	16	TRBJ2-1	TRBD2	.	CASSPLAGGTYNEQFF	TGTGCCAGCAGCCCACTAGCGGGAGGTACCTACAATGAGCAGTTCTTC
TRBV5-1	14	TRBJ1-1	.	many	CASSLAAGMGEAFF	TGCGCCAGCAGCTTGGCGGCAGGGATGGGTGAAGCTTTCTTT
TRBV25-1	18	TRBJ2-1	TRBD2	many	CASSEYLRSGDFLGEQFF	TGTGCCAGCAGTGAATATCTCCGTAGCGGGGATTTTTTGGGTGAGCAGTTCTTC
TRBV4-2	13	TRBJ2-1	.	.	CASSQDGKNEQFF	TGTGCCAGCAGCCAAGATGGAAAGAATGAGCAGTTCTTC
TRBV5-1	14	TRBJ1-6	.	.	CASSLTRSNSPLHF	TGCGCCAGCAGCTTGACTAGAAGTAATTCACCCCTCCACTTT
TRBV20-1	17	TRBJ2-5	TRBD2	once	CSASEGGGTTSQEAQYF	TGCAGTGCTAGCGAGGGAGGTGGGACTACCTCCCAAGAGGCCCAGTACTTC
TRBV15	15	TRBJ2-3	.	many	CATSTGTHPTDTQYF	TGTGCCACCAGCACCGGGACTCACCCCACAGATACGCAGTATTTT
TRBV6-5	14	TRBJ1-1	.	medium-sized	CASSYSLGRGEAFF	TGTGCCAGCAGTTACTCGCTGGGGAGGGGAGAAGCTTTCTTT
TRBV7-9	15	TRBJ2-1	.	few	CASSSRQGTGDEQFF	TGTGCCAGCAGCTCCAGACAGGGAACGGGGGATGAGCAGTTCTTC